The present T cell receptor (beta chain) was sequenced within a study of blood T cells in healthy people across ages. Regarding this clonotype: The antigen is not known.

The authors ran a second PCR of 7 to 11 cycles using a sample-barcoded 5' primer and a J-beta primer mix. TCRdb recomputed calls from the 5' RACE reads with MiXCR, one row per CDR3 protein. The sample lists 700,000 to 900,000 distinct CDR3 sequences, 53% occurring once. Study-wide points: There was a strong correlation between TCR beta diversity and naive T cell percentage.

This TCR was sampled from a man older than 75 in good health. Sequenced material: blood.

The CDR3 bases are TGCAGTGCTAGAGATCACCGATATACCCCAAACGAGCAGTACTTC. This encodes CSARDHRYTPNEQYF. The V and J genes are TRBV20-1 and TRBJ2-4; D not resolved. The end of the DNA fits TRBJ2-7 better, so the J call may be wrong. This CDR3 has 15 residues. CDR1 DFQATT and CDR2 SNEGSKA come from the germline V gene (reference sequence).